This T cell receptor (beta chain) is drawn from a study of T cell responses to AZD1222 COVID-19 vaccine. General study findings and limits: Spike-specific TCR breadth and depth went up after people got two AZD1222 doses. The peak T cell response came first, and repertoires were sampled only after it. Clonal diversity was possibly underestimated; the donors were predominantly white British and more often female.

With regard to this clone: Its cognate antigen is unknown.

Assay used: immunoSEQ multiplex PCR; TCRdb lists only in-frame clones, some missing. The sample lists more than 90,000 clones, about 86% occurring once. This CDR3 is built from 15 residues. Trimming removed 6 bases at V and 7 bases at J, with 19 bases between. The origin of this receptor is an adult who received the AZD1222 COVID-19 vaccine. V and J are TRBV23-1 and TRBJ1-5, with a tentative D call TRBD1 (6 bases). TRBV23-1 is an open reading frame, and its role is uncertain. The starting material was peripheral blood, obtained 28 days after the second AZD1222 dose. In DNA, the CDR3 is TGCGCCAGCAGCGTCAGGGGAACACTTGGCCAGCCCCAGCATTTT. Translation gives CASSVRGTLGQPQHF.